The 18 T cell receptor beta chains presented below share a single source sample, sequenced in a study of blood T cell repertoires in COVID-19. The method was immunoSEQ multiplex PCR; TCRdb's version includes in-frame clones alone and lacks a portion of them. Of some 330,000 clones listed, around four fifths were seen once; the top ten hold approximately 5%. The sample was PBMCs or T cells enriched from blood (not recorded which). The receptors stem from a woman aged 45-65 years who had recovered from COVID-19.

This chain connects TRBV6-5 to TRBJ1-4; TRBD1 matches at 8 bases. Germline trimming cut 6 bases from V and 5 bases from J; bases unmatched to any gene: 2. Germline values: CDR1 MNHEY, CDR2 SVGAGI. The CDR3 consists of 13 residues. The CDR3, as DNA: TGTGCCAGCAGCCGGGACAGGAATGAAAAACTGTTTTTT. This gives the protein CASSRDRNEKLFF.

The chain carries TRBV4-2 and TRBJ1-5; no clear D. V lost 0 bases and J 10 bases, leaving 16 bases between the germline ends. Germline CDR1 and CDR2: LGHNA and YNFKEQ. This CDR3 has 15 amino acids. CDR3 DNA sequence: TGTGCCAGCAGCCAAGATCAGGCAGGACTTTACCCCCAGCATTTT. Translated, it gives CASSQDQAGLYPQHF.

This chain uses TRBV21-1 with TRBJ2-1; the table's D call, TRBD2, was not checked against the DNA. TRBV21-1 is given as a pseudogene. The CDR3 is made up of 16 amino acids. CDR3 DNA sequence: TGTGCCAGCAGCCTGACTAGGGGTGCCCACTACAATGAGCAGTTCTTC. As protein: CASSLTRGAHYNEQFF.

The chain recombines TRBV7-9 with TRBJ1-4, with 8 bases lining up with TRBD1. Germline V gene data show CDR1 as SEHNR and CDR2 as FQNEAQ (reference sequence). V was pared by 7 bases and J by 1 base, with 8 bases of the junction left unmatched. This CDR3 contains 16 residues. The CDR3 nucleotides read TGTGCCAGCACGGTCGCAGGGGGCTTAACTAATGAAAAACTGTTTTTT. Its translation is CASTVAGGLTNEKLFF.

The chain carries TRBV9 and TRBJ2-2; TRBD2 is a possible D gene (5 bases). CDR1 and CDR2 from the germline V gene are SGDLS and YYNGEE. The germline V and J ends were trimmed by 1 base and 6 bases, with 16 bases remaining between them. The CDR3 runs to 16 residues. Written as DNA, the CDR3 is TGTGCCAGCAGCGTATCCCGTCGTACTAGTCCCGGGGAGCTGTTTTTT. This encodes CASSVSRRTSPGELFF.

The chain combines TRBV4-1 with TRBJ1-1; 9 positions agree with TRBD1. V lost 0 bases, J lost 1 base, and 9 bases stayed unmatched. The germline V gene has CDR1 MGHRA and CDR2 YSYEKL. The CDR3 spans 18 residues. CDR3 sequence reads: CASSQDGGTGFGNTEAFF. CDR3 DNA: TGCGCCAGCAGCCAAGATGGTGGGACAGGGTTTGGGAACACTGAAGCTTTCTTT.

This clone was seen a handful of times. DNA of the CDR3: TGTGCCAGCAGCTTAGAAGGTCCGGGGAACACTGAAGCTTTCTTT. Translating gives CASSLEGPGNTEAFF. V gene TRBV7-2 combines with J gene TRBJ1-1; D remains unclear. The germline V and J ends were trimmed by 1 base and 1 base, with 10 bases remaining between them. This CDR3 is 15 amino acids long. Looked up from germline, CDR1 is SGHTA and CDR2 is FQGNSA.

The chain couples TRBV27 to TRBJ1-3; 8 bases map to TRBD1. Trimming at V came to 2 bases and at J to 4 bases, leaving 4 bases not matched to a gene. Per germline, CDR1 MNHEY and CDR2 SMNVEV (reference sequence). The CDR3 loop spans 15 amino acids. The CDR3 spells CASSLTTGVGNTIYF. CDR3 DNA: TGTGCCAGCAGTTTAACGACAGGGGTCGGAAACACCATATATTTT.

The chain has TRBV12-3 or TRBV12-4 and TRBJ1-6; D might be TRBD1 (6 bases). Between the trimmed V and J ends, which lost 4 bases and 10 bases, there was a span of 11 bases. The CDR3 is 13 residues long. CDR3 amino acids: CASSSQGRSPLHF. The CDR3 DNA is TGTGCCAGCAGTTCACAGGGCAGGTCACCCCTCCACTTT.

The chain joins TRBV5-4 to TRBJ1-6; D possibly corresponds to TRBD1 (6 bases). CDR1 is SGHNT and CDR2 is YYREEE in the germline V gene (reference sequence). This CDR3 region has 18 residues. V dropped 2 bases and J dropped 7 bases, with 22 bases sitting between them. CDR3 nucleotides: TGTGCCAGCAGCTTCGGGGGGGCGTTGGCTCTGGGGAATTCACCCCTCCACTTT. Protein product: CASSFGGALALGNSPLHF.

This chain links TRBV5-4 with TRBJ2-7; 7 bases fit TRBD1. The CDR3 has 13 amino acids. CDR1 and CDR2 (germline): SGHNT, YYREEE (reference sequence). Trimming took 0 bases from V and 4 from J; bases not matched to a gene: 1. The CDR3 coding sequence is TGTGCCAGCAGCTTGGAACAGGGGTACGAGCAGTACTTC. It is translated as CASSLEQGYEQYF. The whole variable domain, filled in from reference TRBV5-4 and TRBJ2-7, reads ETGVTQSPTHLIKTRGQQVTLRCSSQSGHNTVSWYQQALGQGPQFIFQYYREEENGRGNFPPRFSGLQFPNYSSELNVNALELDDSALYLCASSLEQGYEQYFGPGTRLTVT.

This sequence joins TRBV6-4 and TRBJ1-2; D remains ambiguous. V lost 4 bases to trimming and J lost 5 bases, with 11 bases between them. CDR3 length: 13 amino acids. In germline, CDR1 is MRHNA, CDR2 SNTAGT. In nucleotides, the CDR3 is TGTGCCAGCAGTGGACTTAACGGTTATGGCTACACCTTC. Its translation is CASSGLNGYGYTF.

The V gene is TRBV30, the J gene TRBJ1-1, with 8 bases lining up with TRBD1. V shed 4 bases, J shed 7 bases, and the junction held 5 bases outside the gene matches. The CDR3 runs 12 residues. CDR1 is GTSNPN and CDR2 is SVGIG in the germline V gene (reference sequence). DNA for the CDR3: TGTGCCTGGAACGACAGGGGACGTGAAGCTTTCTTT. Translated, it gives CAWNDRGREAFF.

The chain links TRBV4-3 to TRBJ2-1; weak D call: TRBD2 (5 bases). This CDR3 is built from 16 residues. Germline CDR1 reads LGHNA; CDR2 reads YSLEER. V was pared by 0 bases and J by 2 bases, with 11 bases between. The CDR3 DNA reads as TGCGCCAGCAGCCAAGATGCTAGCTCCCCCTACAATGAGCAGTTCTTC. It yields the protein CASSQDASSPYNEQFF.

In the case of this clone: In the same sample, other DNA sequences code for this CDR3. The chain joins TRBV5-1 to TRBJ1-2; possibly TRBD1 for D (6 bases). This CDR3 has 14 amino acids. Germline CDR1 is SGHRS and CDR2 is YFSETQ. V lost 0 bases to trimming and J lost 2 bases, with 8 bases between them. CDR3 nucleotide sequence: TGCGCCAGCAGCTTGGGTCAGGGGAACTATGGCTACACCTTC. It is translated as CASSLGQGNYGYTF.

This chain connects TRBV30 to TRBJ1-1; TRBD1 agrees at 8 bases. This CDR3 has 13 amino acids. Losses at the gene ends were 3 bases for V and 3 bases for J; bases not matched to a gene: 3. Germline-derived CDR1 and CDR2 are GTSNPN and SVGIG (reference sequence). The CDR3 coding sequence is TGTGCCTGGAGCGACAGGGGATACACTGAAGCTTTCTTT. This sequence encodes CAWSDRGYTEAFF.

The chain carries TRBV27 and TRBJ1-2; D call uncertain. V was shortened by 5 bases and J by 9 bases, with 19 bases between the two germline ends. The CDR3 contains 14 residues. CDR1 is MNHEY, CDR2 SMNVEV, per germline (reference sequence). CDR3 residues: CASSPIEGLFSYTF. CDR3 coding DNA: TGTGCCAGCAGTCCCATCGAGGGTCTCTTCAGCTACACCTTC.

V is TRBV18 and J is TRBJ2-6; unclear D gene. The germline gives CDR1 KGHSH, CDR2 LQKENI. The CDR3 is made up of 15 amino acids. V gave up 2 bases and J gave up 0 bases, with 5 bases separating them. This chain's CDR3 is CASSPVASGANVLTF. The CDR3 coding sequence is TGTGCCAGCTCACCAGTGGCCTCTGGGGCCAACGTCCTGACTTTC.